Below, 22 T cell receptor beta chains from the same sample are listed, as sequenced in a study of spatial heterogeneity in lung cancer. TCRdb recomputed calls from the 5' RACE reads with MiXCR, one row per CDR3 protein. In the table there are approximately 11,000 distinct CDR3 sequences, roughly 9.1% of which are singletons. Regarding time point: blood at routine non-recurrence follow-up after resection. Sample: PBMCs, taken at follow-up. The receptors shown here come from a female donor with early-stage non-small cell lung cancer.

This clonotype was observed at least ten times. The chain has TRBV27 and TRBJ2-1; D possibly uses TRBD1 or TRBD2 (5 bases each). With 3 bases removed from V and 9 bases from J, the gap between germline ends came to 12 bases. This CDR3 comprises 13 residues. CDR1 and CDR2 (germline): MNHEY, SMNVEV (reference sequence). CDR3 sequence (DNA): TGTGCCAGCAGTTTGGACATGCGGGTTGAGCAGTTCTTC. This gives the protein CASSLDMRVEQFF.

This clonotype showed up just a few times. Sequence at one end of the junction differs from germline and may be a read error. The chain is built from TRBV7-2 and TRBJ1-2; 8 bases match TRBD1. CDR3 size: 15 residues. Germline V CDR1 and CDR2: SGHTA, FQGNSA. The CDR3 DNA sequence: TGTGCCAGCAGCGAGCATCAGGGGGCGCGTGTTGGCTACATCTTC. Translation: CASSEHQGARVGYIF.

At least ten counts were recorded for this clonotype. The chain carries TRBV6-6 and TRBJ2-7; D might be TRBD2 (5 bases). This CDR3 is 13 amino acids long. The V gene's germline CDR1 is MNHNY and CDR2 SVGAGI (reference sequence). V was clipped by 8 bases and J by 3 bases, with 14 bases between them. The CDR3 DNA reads TGTGCCAGCGCCCCCGAGGGCTTCTACGAGCAGTACGTC. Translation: CASAPEGFYEQYV.

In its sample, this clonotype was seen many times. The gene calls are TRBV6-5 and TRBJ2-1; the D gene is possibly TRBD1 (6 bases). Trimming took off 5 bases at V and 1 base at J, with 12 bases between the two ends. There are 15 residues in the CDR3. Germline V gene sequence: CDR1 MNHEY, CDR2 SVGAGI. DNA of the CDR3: TGTGCCAGCAGTCCAGACAGGCAATCCTACAATGAGCAGTTCTTC. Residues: CASSPDRQSYNEQFF.

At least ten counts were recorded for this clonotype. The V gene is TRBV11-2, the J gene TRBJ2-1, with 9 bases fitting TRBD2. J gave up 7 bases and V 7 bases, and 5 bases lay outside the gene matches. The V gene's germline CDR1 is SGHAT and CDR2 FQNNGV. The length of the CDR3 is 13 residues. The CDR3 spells CASNGGRVNEQFF. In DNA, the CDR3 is TGTGCCAGCAACGGCGGGAGGGTAAATGAGCAGTTCTTC.

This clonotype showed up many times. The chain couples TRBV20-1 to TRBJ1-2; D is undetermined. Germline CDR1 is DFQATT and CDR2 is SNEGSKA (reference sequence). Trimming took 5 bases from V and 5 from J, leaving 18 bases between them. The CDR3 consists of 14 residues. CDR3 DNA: TGCAGTGCTCTTGGAGGAGCCGATTATTATGGCTACACCTTC. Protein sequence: CSALGGADYYGYTF.

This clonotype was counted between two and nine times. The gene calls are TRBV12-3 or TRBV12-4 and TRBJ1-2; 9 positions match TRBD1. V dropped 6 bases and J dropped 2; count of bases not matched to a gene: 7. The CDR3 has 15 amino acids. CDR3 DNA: TGTGCCAGCAGCGCCCAGGGACAGGGCAACTATGGCTACACCTTC. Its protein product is CASSAQGQGNYGYTF.

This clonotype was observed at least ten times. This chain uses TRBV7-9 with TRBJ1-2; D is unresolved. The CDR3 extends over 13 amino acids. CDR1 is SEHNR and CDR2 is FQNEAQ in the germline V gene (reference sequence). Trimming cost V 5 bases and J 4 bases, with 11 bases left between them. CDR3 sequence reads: CASSPDGPYGYTF. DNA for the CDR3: TGTGCCAGCAGCCCCGACGGACCCTATGGCTACACCTTC.

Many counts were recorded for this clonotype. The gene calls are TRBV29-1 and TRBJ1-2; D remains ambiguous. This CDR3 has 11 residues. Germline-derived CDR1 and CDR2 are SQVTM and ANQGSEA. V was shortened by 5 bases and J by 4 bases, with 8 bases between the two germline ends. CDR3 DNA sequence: TGCAGCGTTAAACTGGCCTATGGCTACACCTTC. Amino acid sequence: CSVKLAYGYTF. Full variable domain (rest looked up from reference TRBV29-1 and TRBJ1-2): SAVISQKPSRDICQRGTSLTIQCQVDSQVTMMFWYRQQPGQSLTLIATANQGSEATYESGFVIDKFPISRPNLTFSTLTVSNMSPEDSSIYLCSVKLAYGYTFGSGTRLTVV.

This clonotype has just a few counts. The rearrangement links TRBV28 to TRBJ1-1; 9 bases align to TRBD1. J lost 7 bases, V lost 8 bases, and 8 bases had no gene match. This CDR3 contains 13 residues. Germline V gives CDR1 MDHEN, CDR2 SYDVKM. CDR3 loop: CASYQGQGFEAFF. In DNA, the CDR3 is TGTGCCAGCTACCAGGGACAGGGATTTGAAGCTTTCTTT.

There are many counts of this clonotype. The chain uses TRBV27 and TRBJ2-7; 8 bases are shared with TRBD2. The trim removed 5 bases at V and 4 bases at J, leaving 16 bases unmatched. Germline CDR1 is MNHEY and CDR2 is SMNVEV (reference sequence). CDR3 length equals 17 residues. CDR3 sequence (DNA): TGTGCCAGCAGTGATCCAAGGGTCGGTAGCGGGATGTACGAGCAGTACTTC. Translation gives CASSDPRVGSGMYEQYF.

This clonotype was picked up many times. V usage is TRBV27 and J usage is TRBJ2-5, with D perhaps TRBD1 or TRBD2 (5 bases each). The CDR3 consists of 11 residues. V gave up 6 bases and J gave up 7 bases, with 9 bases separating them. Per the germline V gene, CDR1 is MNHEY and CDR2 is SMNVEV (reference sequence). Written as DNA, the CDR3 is TGTGCCAGCAGCCTTGGGGGGACCCAGTACTTC. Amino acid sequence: CASSLGGTQYF.

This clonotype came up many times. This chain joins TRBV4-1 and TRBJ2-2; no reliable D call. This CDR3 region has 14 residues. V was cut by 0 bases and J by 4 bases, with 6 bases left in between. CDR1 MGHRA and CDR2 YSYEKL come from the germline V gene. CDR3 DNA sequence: TGCGCCAGCAGCCAAGATCGGCGCACCGGGGAGCTGTTTTTT. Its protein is CASSQDRRTGELFF.

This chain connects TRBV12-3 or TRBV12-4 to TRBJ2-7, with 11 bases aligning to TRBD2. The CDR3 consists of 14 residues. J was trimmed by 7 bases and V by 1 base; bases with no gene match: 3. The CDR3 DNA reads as TGTGCCAGCAGTTTAGGCCTAGCGGGAGGAGAGCAGTACTTC. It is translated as CASSLGLAGGEQYF.

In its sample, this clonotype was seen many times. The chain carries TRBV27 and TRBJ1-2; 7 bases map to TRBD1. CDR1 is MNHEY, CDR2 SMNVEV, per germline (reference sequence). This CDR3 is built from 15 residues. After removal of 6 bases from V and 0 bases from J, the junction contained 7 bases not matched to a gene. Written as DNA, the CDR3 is TGTGCCAGCAGCCCTAGGGACAGAGCTAACTATGGCTACACCTTC. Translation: CASSPRDRANYGYTF.

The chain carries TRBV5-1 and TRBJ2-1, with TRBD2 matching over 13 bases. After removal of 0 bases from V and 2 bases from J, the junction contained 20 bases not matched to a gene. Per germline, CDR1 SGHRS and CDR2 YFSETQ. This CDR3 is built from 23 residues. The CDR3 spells CASSLEVWGQGLAGPIAYNEQFF. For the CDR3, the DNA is TGCGCCAGCAGCTTGGAAGTCTGGGGGCAGGGACTAGCGGGACCTATTGCCTACAATGAGCAGTTCTTC.

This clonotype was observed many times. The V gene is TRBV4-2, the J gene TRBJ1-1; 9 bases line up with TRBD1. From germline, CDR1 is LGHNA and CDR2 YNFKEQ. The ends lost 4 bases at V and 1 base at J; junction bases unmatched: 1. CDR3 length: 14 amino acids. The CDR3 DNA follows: TGTGCCAGCAGCCGGGGACAGGGGAACACTGAAGCTTTCTTT. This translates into CASSRGQGNTEAFF.

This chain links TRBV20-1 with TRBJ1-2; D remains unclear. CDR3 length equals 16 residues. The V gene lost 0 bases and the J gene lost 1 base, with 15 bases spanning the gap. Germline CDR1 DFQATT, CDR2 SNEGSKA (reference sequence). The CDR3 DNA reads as TGCAGTGCTAGAGATCTAAACAGACTAAATAACTATGGCTACACCTTC. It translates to CSARDLNRLNNYGYTF.

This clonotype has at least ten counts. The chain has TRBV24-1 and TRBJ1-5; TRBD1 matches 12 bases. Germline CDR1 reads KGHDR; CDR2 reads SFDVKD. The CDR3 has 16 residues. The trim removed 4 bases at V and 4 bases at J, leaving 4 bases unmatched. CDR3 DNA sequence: TGTGCCACCAGTGACCCGGGACAGGGGGCAAATCAGCCCCAGCATTTT. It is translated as CATSDPGQGANQPQHF.

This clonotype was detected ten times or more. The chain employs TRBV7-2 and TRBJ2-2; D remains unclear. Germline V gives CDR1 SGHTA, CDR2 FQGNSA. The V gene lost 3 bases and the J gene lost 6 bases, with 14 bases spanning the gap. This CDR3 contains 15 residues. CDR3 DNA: TGTGCCAGCAGCTTTTTTTCTTCTGTTCCCGGGGAGCTGTTTTTT. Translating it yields CASSFFSSVPGELFF.

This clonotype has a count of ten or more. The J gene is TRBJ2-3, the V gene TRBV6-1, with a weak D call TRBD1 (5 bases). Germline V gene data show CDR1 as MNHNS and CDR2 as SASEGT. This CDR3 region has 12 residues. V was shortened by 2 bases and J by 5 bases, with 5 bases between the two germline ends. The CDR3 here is CASSEQGDTQYF. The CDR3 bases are TGTGCCAGCAGTGAACAGGGAGATACGCAGTATTTT.

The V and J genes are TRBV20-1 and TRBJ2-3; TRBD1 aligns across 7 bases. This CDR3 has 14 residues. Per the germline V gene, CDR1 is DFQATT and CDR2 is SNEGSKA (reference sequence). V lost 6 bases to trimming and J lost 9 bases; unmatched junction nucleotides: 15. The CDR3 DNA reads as TGCAGTGCAACAACGGGACAGCTTATGGGGACGCAGTATTTT. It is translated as CSATTGQLMGTQYF.